These 28 T cell receptor beta chains were all obtained from the same sample, sequenced in a study of TIL therapy for anti-PD-1-resistant metastatic lung cancer. This was the immunoSEQ v3 assay. TCRdb keeps only in-frame clones here, not all; method: immunoSEQ multiplex PCR. The repertoire holds 15,000 to 20,000 clones, with around four fifths as singletons. Time point given: pre-treatment sample, taken before nivolumab and TIL therapy. The specimen comprised blood, sampled at baseline. Receptors originate from a person aged 25 to 80 with non-small cell lung cancer.

The CDR3 loop reads CASSTPGQGNGYTF. The CDR3 bases are TGTGCCAGCAGCACTCCGGGACAGGGGAATGGCTACACCTTC. The chain is built from TRBV9 and TRBJ1-2, with TRBD1 matching 10 bases. The trim removed 4 bases at V and 6 bases at J, leaving 6 bases unmatched. CDR1 SGDLS and CDR2 YYNGEE come from the germline V gene. The CDR3 spans 14 residues.

V is TRBV4-1 and J is TRBJ2-5, with 14 bases matching TRBD2. The CDR3 contains 18 residues. J gave up 0 bases and V 4 bases, and 7 bases lay outside the gene matches. Germline lookup yields CDR1 MGHRA and CDR2 YSYEKL. CDR3 nucleotide sequence: TGCGCCAGCAGCCGGCGCGGGGGACTAGCGGGGGACCAAGAGACCCAGTACTTC. Translation gives CASSRRGGLAGDQETQYF.

The rearrangement links TRBV20-1 to TRBJ1-2; D not resolved. The CDR3 sequence is 11 residues long. CDR1 is DFQATT and CDR2 is SNEGSKA in the germline V gene (reference sequence). Trimming pared 7 bases from V and 2 bases from J, leaving 8 bases between. The CDR3 DNA sequence: TGCAGTGTAGGAGGGAACTATGGCTACACCTTC. Amino acid sequence: CSVGGNYGYTF.

The J gene is TRBJ2-1, the V gene TRBV4-1, with D perhaps TRBD2 (5 bases). The CDR3 sequence is 15 residues long. The germline V gene has CDR1 MGHRA and CDR2 YSYEKL. V was trimmed by 3 bases and J by 4 bases, leaving 13 bases between them. CDR3 amino acids: CASSHGVSGYNEQFF. The CDR3 DNA reads TGCGCCAGCAGCCACGGGGTCTCGGGGTACAATGAGCAGTTCTTC.

The V and J genes are TRBV4-3 and TRBJ1-1; no clear D. CDR1 is LGHNA and CDR2 is YSLEER in the germline V gene. This CDR3 has 13 amino acids. Trimming took 4 bases from V and 4 from J, leaving 10 bases between them. This chain's CDR3 is CASSLDRRTEAFF. For the CDR3, the DNA is TGCGCCAGCAGCCTTGATCGCCGCACTGAAGCTTTCTTT.

The chain carries TRBV2 and TRBJ1-4, with no clear D. V was cut by 2 bases and J by 7 bases, with 8 bases left in between. This CDR3 comprises 13 residues. CDR1 and CDR2 (germline): SNHLY, FYNNEI. The CDR3 loop reads CASSENPGEKLFF. CDR3 coding DNA: TGTGCCAGCAGTGAAAACCCGGGTGAAAAACTGTTTTTT.

This rearrangement joins TRBV5-1 to TRBJ2-3, with D tentatively TRBD2 (5 bases). V lost 6 bases, J lost 4 bases, and 15 bases lay in between. The CDR3 runs to 14 residues. CDR1 is SGHRS and CDR2 is YFSETQ in the germline V gene. The CDR3 is CASTGGRLPDTQYF. Written as DNA, the CDR3 is TGCGCCAGCACCGGAGGCAGGTTGCCAGATACGCAGTATTTT.

CDR3 loop: CASSLGTAPVYEQYF. DNA for the CDR3: TGTGCCAGCAGCCTGGGGACAGCTCCCGTTTACGAGCAGTACTTC. The genes are TRBV11-1 and TRBJ2-7; 7 bases align to TRBD1. Germline V CDR1 and CDR2: SGHAT, FQDESV (reference sequence). CDR3 length equals 15 residues. The junction had 11 bases not matched to a gene; V was cut back by 5 bases and J by 4 bases.

The rearrangement links TRBV5-1 to TRBJ1-6; 8 bases agree with TRBD1. The CDR3 is 14 residues long. V was pared by 4 bases and J by 6 bases, with 3 bases of the junction left unmatched. Germline V gene data show CDR1 as SGHRS and CDR2 as YFSETQ. CDR3 sequence reads: CASSNTGGNSPLHF. CDR3 coding DNA: TGCGCCAGCAGCAATACAGGGGGTAATTCACCCCTCCACTTT.

The chain is built from TRBV7-9 and TRBJ1-1; D is undetermined. CDR3 length: 16 amino acids. Germline lookup yields CDR1 SEHNR and CDR2 FQNEAQ (reference sequence). With 2 bases removed from V and 1 base from J, the gap between germline ends came to 14 bases. CDR3 sequence: CASSLRRRDKNTEAFF. CDR3 bases: TGTGCCAGCAGCTTAAGACGACGGGATAAGAACACTGAAGCTTTCTTT.

This rearrangement joins TRBV5-1 to TRBJ1-4; 10 nucleotides agree with TRBD1. CDR3 length equals 14 residues. Germline assignment: CDR1 SGHRS and CDR2 YFSETQ. The J segment lost 5 bases and the V segment lost 4 bases, leaving 2 bases of the junction unmatched. The CDR3 DNA is TGCGCCAGCAGCCTGACAGGGGGCAATGAAAAACTGTTTTTT. This translates into CASSLTGGNEKLFF.

This chain joins TRBV2 and TRBJ1-1; D call uncertain. V lost 6 bases and J 2 bases, leaving 22 bases between the germline ends. CDR1 is SNHLY and CDR2 is FYNNEI in the germline V gene. The CDR3 consists of 17 residues. In DNA form, the CDR3 reads TGTGCCAGCAGGGGAACACGAGGCCCCATAATAAACACTGAAGCTTTCTTT. Protein: CASRGTRGPIINTEAFF.

The chain recombines TRBV6-6 with TRBJ1-5; no reliable D call. CDR3 length: 13 residues. Per germline, CDR1 MNHNY and CDR2 SVGAGI (reference sequence). V gave up 3 bases and J gave up 1 base, with 4 bases separating them. The CDR3 DNA reads TGTGCCAGCAGTTATAAGAGCAATCAGCCCCAGCATTTT. Its translation: CASSYKSNQPQHF.

The rearrangement joins TRBV6-5 to TRBJ2-3, with TRBD2 identical over 7 bases. The junction had 6 bases not matched to a gene; V was cut back by 4 bases and J by 2 bases. The CDR3 is made up of 15 amino acids. Germline CDR1 and CDR2: MNHEY and SVGAGI. In DNA form, the CDR3 reads TGTGCCAGCAGTTCAAGAGGGAGGGCCACAGATACGCAGTATTTT. It encodes CASSSRGRATDTQYF.

The chain has TRBV18 and TRBJ2-1; 9 bases agree with TRBD1. V gave up 2 bases and J gave up 5 bases; unmatched junction bases: 4. Germline CDR1 reads KGHSH; CDR2 reads LQKENI. This CDR3 is built from 15 residues. CDR3 sequence (DNA): TGTGCCAGCTCACCAATCGGGACAGGGAACAATGAGCAGTTCTTC. It encodes CASSPIGTGNNEQFF.

The genes are TRBV4-2 and TRBJ2-2; 12 bases are shared with TRBD2. Trimming cost V 1 base and J 1 base; bases outside gene matches: 7. The CDR3 totals 19 residues. Germline V gene lookup returns CDR1 LGHNA and CDR2 YNFKEQ. The CDR3 sequence: CASSQVGLAGGMNTGELFF. In nucleotides, the CDR3 is TGTGCCAGCAGCCAAGTAGGGCTAGCGGGAGGGATGAACACCGGGGAGCTGTTTTTT.

This chain joins TRBV7-9 and TRBJ1-5, with a weak D call TRBD1 (6 bases). V was cut by 4 bases and J by 7 bases, with 17 bases left in between. This CDR3 is built from 15 residues. Germline CDR1 SEHNR, CDR2 FQNEAQ (reference sequence). CDR3 DNA sequence: TGTGCCAGCAGCTATTCGGGGGCCAGTTTGCAGCCCCAGCATTTT. It codes for CASSYSGASLQPQHF.

The chain uses TRBV5-4 and TRBJ2-1; 8 nucleotides agree with TRBD2. V dropped 5 bases and J dropped 4; count of bases not matched to a gene: 5. The CDR3 runs to 14 residues. Germline lookup yields CDR1 SGHNT and CDR2 YYREEE (reference sequence). The CDR3 region has the DNA TGTGCCAGCAGTCCGGAGCGGGGGTACAATGAGCAGTTCTTC. As protein: CASSPERGYNEQFF.

The rearrangement links TRBV7-2 to TRBJ1-3, with TRBD1 identical over 8 bases. V lost 4 bases to trimming and J lost 3 bases; unmatched junction nucleotides: 8. This CDR3 is 16 amino acids long. CDR1 is SGHTA, CDR2 FQGNSA, per germline. CDR3 residues: CASSSQPTGGGNTIYF. The CDR3 nucleotides are TGTGCCAGCAGCTCCCAGCCTACAGGGGGTGGAAACACCATATATTTT.

As regards this clone: An end of the junction differs from the germline gene, which may be a read error. V is TRBV7-7 and J is TRBJ2-1; D perhaps matches TRBD2 (6 bases). The CDR3 loop spans 15 amino acids. CDR1 and CDR2 (germline): SSHAT, FNYEAQ (reference sequence). CDR3 coding DNA: TGTGCTAGCAGCTTTGGGCTAGCGTCCTACAATGAGCAGTTCTTC. This gives the protein CASSFGLASYNEQFF.

The chain combines TRBV6-1 with TRBJ1-4; 7 bases align to TRBD1. Germline V gene data show CDR1 as MNHNS and CDR2 as SASEGT. After removal of 2 bases from V and 2 bases from J, the junction contained 2 bases not matched to a gene. The CDR3 length is 15 residues. CDR3 sequence: CASSEQTGTNEKLFF. The CDR3 nucleotides are TGTGCCAGCAGTGAACAGACAGGGACTAATGAAAAACTGTTTTTT.

The chain couples TRBV9 to TRBJ1-2; D is perhaps TRBD1 (6 bases). The CDR3 runs to 14 residues. Germline-derived CDR1 and CDR2 are SGDLS and YYNGEE. Trimming cost V 2 bases and J 4 bases, with 12 bases left between them. The CDR3 nucleotides are TGTGCCAGCAGCGTGGACAGCGGAGTCTATGGCTACACCTTC. Its translation: CASSVDSGVYGYTF.

The rearrangement uses TRBV5-6 and TRBJ1-6; 9 nucleotides match TRBD1. The CDR3 runs to 13 residues. Germline values: CDR1 SGHDT, CDR2 YYEEEE. V was pared by 4 bases and J by 9 bases, with 2 bases of the junction left unmatched. Written as DNA, the CDR3 is TGTGCCAGCAGCCGGGACAGGGTTTCACCCCTCCACTTT. Residues: CASSRDRVSPLHF.

The chain couples TRBV2 to TRBJ2-7; 9 bases are a match to TRBD1. CDR1 is SNHLY and CDR2 is FYNNEI in the germline V gene. The CDR3 spans 13 residues. With 5 bases clipped from V and 3 bases from J, the junction kept 2 bases outside the gene matches. The CDR3 DNA is TGTGCCAGCAGTCGGGACAGGGTCTACGAGCAGTACTTC. Protein sequence: CASSRDRVYEQYF.

The J gene is TRBJ2-7, the V gene TRBV5-4; the D call may be TRBD1 or TRBD2 (6 bases each). Trimming removed 0 bases at V and 0 bases at J, with 10 bases between. The germline gives CDR1 SGHNT, CDR2 YYREEE (reference sequence). The CDR3 is 15 amino acids. CDR3 in amino acids: CASSLGGGSSYEQYF. The DNA of the CDR3 is TGTGCCAGCAGCTTGGGAGGGGGGAGCTCCTACGAGCAGTACTTC.

This sequence joins TRBV11-2 and TRBJ1-1; TRBD1 matches at 9 bases. Trimming took 3 bases from V and 1 from J; bases not matched to a gene: 6. Germline V CDR1 and CDR2: SGHAT, FQNNGV. This CDR3 spans 16 amino acids. The CDR3 bases are TGTGCCAGCAGCTTCCGGGACAGGGCCTCGAACACTGAAGCTTTCTTT. Translating gives CASSFRDRASNTEAFF.

The rearrangement uses TRBV6-5 and TRBJ1-5; D is unclear. Germline lookup yields CDR1 MNHEY and CDR2 SVGAGI. The CDR3 spans 13 residues. Between the trimmed V and J ends, which lost 5 bases and 4 bases, there was a span of 9 bases. DNA for the CDR3: TGTGCCAGCAGTCGTGGTAGGAATCAGCCCCAGCATTTT. Translated: CASSRGRNQPQHF.

The chain combines TRBV5-4 with TRBJ2-5, with 14 positions matching TRBD2. Germline CDR1 is SGHNT and CDR2 is YYREEE (reference sequence). Trimming took 4 bases from V and 1 from J; bases not matched to a gene: 3. The CDR3 length is 16 residues. CDR3: CASSLGLAGVQETQYF. DNA for the CDR3: TGTGCCAGCAGCCTGGGACTAGCGGGAGTCCAAGAGACCCAGTACTTC.